These 20 T cell receptor beta chains originate from one sample sequenced in a study of cytomegalovirus exposure and HLA in healthy donors. This PCR relied on a set of 60 Vbeta primers and 13 Jbeta primers. TCRdb keeps only in-frame clones here, not all; method: immunoSEQ multiplex PCR. The sample yields approximately 170,000 clones, around 86% seen once. Input material: PBMCs. The origin of the receptors is a man aged 45-65 years in good health and CMV-seropositive.

This chain links TRBV5-1 with TRBJ2-3; D possibly corresponds to TRBD2 (6 bases). CDR1 and CDR2 from the germline V gene are SGHRS and YFSETQ. V lost 0 bases and J lost 4, with 15 bases in between. This CDR3 is built from 16 residues. CDR3 in amino acids: CASSLEGTSLSDTQYF. For the CDR3, the DNA is TGCGCCAGCAGCTTGGAGGGGACTTCATTGTCAGATACGCAGTATTTT.

This clone was seen a handful of times. The gene calls are TRBV10-3 and TRBJ2-5, with 7 bases matching TRBD1. The CDR3 is 13 amino acids. CDR1 ENHRY and CDR2 SYGVKD come from the germline V gene. With 5 bases clipped from V and 5 bases from J, the junction kept 5 bases outside the gene matches. DNA for the CDR3: TGTGCCATCAGTACACAGGGGAAGGAGACCCAGTACTTC. Amino acids: CAISTQGKETQYF.

This clone has a handful of counts. This sequence joins TRBV4-1 and TRBJ2-3, with D possibly being TRBD1 (5 bases). This CDR3 is built from 15 residues. V lost 5 bases and J 2 bases, leaving 14 bases between the germline ends. The germline V gene encodes CDR1 MGHRA and CDR2 YSYEKL. The CDR3 nucleotides read TGCGCCAGCAGCTCCCAGACAGCTTTCACAGATACGCAGTATTTT. Translating it yields CASSSQTAFTDTQYF.

This clone has just a few counts. The J gene is TRBJ1-3, the V gene TRBV30; a possible D gene is TRBD1 (6 bases). The CDR3 is made up of 13 amino acids. V lost 5 bases to trimming and J lost 2 bases, with 10 bases between them. CDR1 and CDR2 from the germline V gene are GTSNPN and SVGIG (reference sequence). CDR3 coding DNA: TGTGCCTGGGCAGAGGGGGCTGGAAACACCATATATTTT. It codes for CAWAEGAGNTIYF.

The chain recombines TRBV30 with TRBJ2-2; 8 bases map to TRBD1. The CDR3 is made up of 14 amino acids. Germline CDR1 is GTSNPN and CDR2 is SVGIG (reference sequence). J gave up 1 base and V 7 bases, and 5 bases lay outside the gene matches. The CDR3 reads CASQGAGNTGELFF. The CDR3 DNA reads as TGTGCCTCGCAGGGGGCCGGGAACACCGGGGAGCTGTTTTTT.

This chain's CDR3 is CASSLDAGNYEQYF. The CDR3 DNA sequence: TGTGCCAGCAGCTTGGACGCGGGGAACTACGAGCAGTACTTC. The chain couples TRBV5-4 to TRBJ2-7; tentative D call: TRBD2 (6 bases). Trimming removed 0 bases at V and 3 bases at J, with 10 bases between. CDR1 SGHNT and CDR2 YYREEE come from the germline V gene (reference sequence). There are 14 residues in the CDR3.

The rearrangement links TRBV6-5 to TRBJ1-2, with 9 bases identical to TRBD1. The CDR3 extends over 13 amino acids. Germline lookup yields CDR1 MNHEY and CDR2 SVGAGI. V lost 6 bases to trimming and J lost 7 bases; unmatched junction nucleotides: 6. CDR3 sequence reads: CASRRGQGRGYTF. The CDR3 nucleotides read TGTGCCAGCAGACGGGGACAGGGACGTGGCTACACCTTC.

This clone showed up many times. Other DNA sequences in this specimen translate into the identical CDR3. The V gene is TRBV27, the J gene TRBJ2-3; 8 bases map to TRBD2. Germline-derived CDR1 and CDR2 are MNHEY and SMNVEV (reference sequence). CDR3 length equals 15 residues. J was trimmed by 2 bases and V by 6 bases; bases with no gene match: 7. Written as DNA, the CDR3 is TGTGCCAGCAGCAGAACGGGGGGGGACACAGATACGCAGTATTTT. This gives the protein CASSRTGGDTDTQYF.

V usage is TRBV4-2 and J usage is TRBJ2-3, with D perhaps matching TRBD1 (6 bases). The CDR3 runs to 16 residues. V lost 0 bases and J 4 bases, leaving 14 bases between the germline ends. Germline lookup yields CDR1 LGHNA and CDR2 YNFKEQ. The CDR3 DNA reads as TGTGCCAGCAGCCAAGAGTCAGGGGCGCTGGCAGATACGCAGTATTTT. As protein: CASSQESGALADTQYF.

A single count supports this clone. This sequence joins TRBV7-9 and TRBJ1-3; D is unclear. The CDR3 covers 14 residues. V was pared by 2 bases and J by 2 bases, with 7 bases between. Germline values: CDR1 SEHNR, CDR2 FQNEAQ (reference sequence). The CDR3 loop reads CASSLTGTGNTIYF. In nucleotides, the CDR3 is TGTGCCAGCAGCTTAACGGGGACTGGAAACACCATATATTTT.

The J gene is TRBJ1-5, the V gene TRBV15; TRBD1 agrees at 9 bases. Germline V gene lookup returns CDR1 LNHNV and CDR2 YYDKDF (reference sequence). J gave up 0 bases and V 1 base, and 7 bases lay outside the gene matches. The CDR3 consists of 18 residues. The DNA for the CDR3 is TGTGCCACCAGCAGAGGGGACAGGGACCTTTATAGCAATCAGCCCCAGCATTTT. Its translation is CATSRGDRDLYSNQPQHF.

The chain combines TRBV21-1 with TRBJ2-1; the table's D call of TRBD2 was not tested on the DNA. TRBV21-1 is flagged as a pseudogene. This CDR3 region has 14 residues. The CDR3 bases are TGTGCCAGCAAGGAGGAGGGTAAGAACGATGAGCAGTTCTTC. It encodes CASKEEGKNDEQFF.

J is TRBJ2-6 and V is TRBV27; 9 bases fit TRBD1. Germline CDR1 is MNHEY and CDR2 is SMNVEV (reference sequence). Trimming cost V 1 base and J 3 bases; bases outside gene matches: 4. The CDR3 runs to 17 residues. The CDR3 spells CASSLWTGAVGANVLTF. The CDR3 DNA reads TGTGCCAGCAGTTTATGGACAGGGGCGGTTGGGGCCAACGTCCTGACTTTC.

The chain employs TRBV29-1 and TRBJ1-3; D might be TRBD1 (6 bases). CDR1 is SQVTM and CDR2 is ANQGSEA in the germline V gene. This CDR3 is 15 amino acids long. V shed 6 bases and J shed 2 bases, with 17 bases lying between them. CDR3 residues: CSVAPMDRAGNTIYF. CDR3 nucleotides: TGCAGCGTAGCCCCGATGGACAGAGCTGGAAACACCATATATTTT.

This clone was seen once. CDR3 sequence reads: CASSLLGGYEQYF. The CDR3 DNA reads TGTGCCAGCAGCTTATTAGGGGGTTACGAGCAGTACTTC. The chain uses TRBV7-9 and TRBJ2-7, with D perhaps matching TRBD1 (6 bases). V lost 2 bases and J lost 4, with 9 bases in between. The length of the CDR3 is 13 residues. Germline CDR1 reads SEHNR; CDR2 reads FQNEAQ (reference sequence).

The chain joins TRBV7-2 to TRBJ2-1, with 8 bases identical to TRBD2. The CDR3 spans 16 residues. Unmatched junction bases numbered 9, after V lost 2 bases and J lost 6 bases. Germline values: CDR1 SGHTA, CDR2 FQGNSA. For the CDR3, the DNA is TGTGCCAGCAGCTTAATGGGGCGGGGGGCATCCAATGAGCAGTTCTTC. This sequence encodes CASSLMGRGASNEQFF.

The table lists this clone with a few counts. The V call is TRBV28, the J call TRBJ2-3, with D unresolved. The V gene's germline CDR1 is MDHEN and CDR2 SYDVKM. This CDR3 is 14 amino acids long. Trimming cost V 5 bases and J 0 bases, with 9 bases left between them. CDR3 sequence: CASSTTLSTDTQYF. The CDR3 region has the DNA TGTGCCAGCAGTACTACGCTGAGCACAGATACGCAGTATTTT. The variable domain in full, completed from reference TRBV28 and TRBJ2-3, reads DVKVTQSSRYLVKRTGEKVFLECVQDMDHENMFWYRQDPGLGLRLIYFSYDVKMKEKGDIPEGYSVSREKKERFSLILESASTNQTSMYLCASSTTLSTDTQYFGPGTRLTVL.

The genes are TRBV2 and TRBJ2-5, with 14 bases matching TRBD2. The CDR3 totals 19 residues. V shed 2 bases and J 5 bases; nucleotides not matched to a gene: 13. Germline V gene data show CDR1 as SNHLY and CDR2 as FYNNEI. The chain's CDR3 is CASSEWGPTTSGGAETQYF. As DNA, the CDR3 is TGTGCCAGCAGTGAATGGGGACCCACGACTAGCGGGGGGGCGGAGACCCAGTACTTC.

This clone showed up just once. The V call is TRBV28, the J call TRBJ2-5; D not certain. This CDR3 has 11 residues. Germline V CDR1 and CDR2: MDHEN, SYDVKM. Deletions cut 2 bases from V and 11 bases from J, with 9 bases between. CDR3: CASSLNEKQYF. DNA of the CDR3: TGTGCCAGCAGTTTAAATGAGAAGCAGTACTTC.

The V and J genes are TRBV5-1 and TRBJ2-5; tentatively, D is TRBD2 (6 bases). Between the trimmed V and J ends, which lost 4 bases and 5 bases, there was a span of 15 bases. Looked up from germline, CDR1 is SGHRS and CDR2 is YFSETQ. There are 14 residues in the CDR3. In DNA, the CDR3 is TGCGCCAGCAGCATTGGGACGGGGGTGGAGACCCAGTACTTC. It translates to CASSIGTGVETQYF.